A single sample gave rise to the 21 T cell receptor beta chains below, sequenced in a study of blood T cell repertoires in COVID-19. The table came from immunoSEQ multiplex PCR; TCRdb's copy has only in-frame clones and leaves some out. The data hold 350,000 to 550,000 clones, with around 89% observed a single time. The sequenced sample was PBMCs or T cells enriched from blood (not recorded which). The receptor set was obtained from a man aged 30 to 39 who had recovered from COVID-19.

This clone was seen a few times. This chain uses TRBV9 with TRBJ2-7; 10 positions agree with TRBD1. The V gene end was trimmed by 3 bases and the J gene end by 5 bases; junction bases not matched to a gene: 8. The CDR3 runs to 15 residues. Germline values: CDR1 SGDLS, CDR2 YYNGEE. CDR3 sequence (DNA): TGTGCCAGCAGCGGCAAGACAGGGGGCCAAGACGAGCAGTACTTC. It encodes CASSGKTGGQDEQYF.

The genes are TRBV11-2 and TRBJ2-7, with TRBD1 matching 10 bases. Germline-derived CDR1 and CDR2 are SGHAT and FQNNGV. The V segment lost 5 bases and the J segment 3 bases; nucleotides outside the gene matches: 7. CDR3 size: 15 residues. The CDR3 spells CASSPGTGAGYEQYF. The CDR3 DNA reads TGTGCCAGCAGCCCCGGGACAGGGGCAGGCTACGAGCAGTACTTC.

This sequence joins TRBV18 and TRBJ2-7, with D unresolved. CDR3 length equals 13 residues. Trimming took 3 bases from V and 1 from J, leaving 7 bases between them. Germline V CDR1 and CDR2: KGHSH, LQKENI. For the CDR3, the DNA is TGTGCCAGCTCACCGATACGGTCCTACGAGCAGTACTTC. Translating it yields CASSPIRSYEQYF. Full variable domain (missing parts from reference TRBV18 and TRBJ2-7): NAGVMQNPRHLVRRRGQEARLRCSPMKGHSHVYWYRQLPEEGLKFMVYLQKENIIDESGMPKERFSAEFPKEGPSILRIQQVVRGDSAAYFCASSPIRSYEQYFGPGTRLTVT.

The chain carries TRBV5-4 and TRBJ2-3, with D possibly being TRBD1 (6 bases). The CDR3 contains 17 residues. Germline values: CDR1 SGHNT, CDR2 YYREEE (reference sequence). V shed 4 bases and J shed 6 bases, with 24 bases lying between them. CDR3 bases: TGTGCCAGCAGCGTTTCAGCGGAAACTGGGGGCCTGGATACGCAGTATTTT. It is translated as CASSVSAETGGLDTQYF.

CDR3 protein: CASSQTTGDTNEKLFF. DNA for the CDR3: TGCGCCAGCAGCCAGACCACAGGGGATACGAATGAAAAACTGTTTTTT. The chain carries TRBV4-1 and TRBJ1-4; 7 nucleotides align to TRBD1. From germline, CDR1 is MGHRA and CDR2 YSYEKL. CDR3 size: 16 residues. V lost 3 bases and J lost 5; bases outside the gene matches: 9.

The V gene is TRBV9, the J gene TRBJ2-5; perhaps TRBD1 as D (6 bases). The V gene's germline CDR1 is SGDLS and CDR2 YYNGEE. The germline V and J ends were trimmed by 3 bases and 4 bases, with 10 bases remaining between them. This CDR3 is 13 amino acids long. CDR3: CASSGGGGETQYF. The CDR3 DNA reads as TGTGCCAGCAGCGGAGGGGGTGGAGAGACCCAGTACTTC.

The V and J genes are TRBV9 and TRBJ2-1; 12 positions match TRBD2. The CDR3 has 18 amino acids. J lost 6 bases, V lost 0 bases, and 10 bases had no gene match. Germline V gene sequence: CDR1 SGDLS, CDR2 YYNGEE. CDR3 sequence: CASSVGGLAGGEINEQFF. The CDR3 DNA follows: TGTGCCAGCAGCGTAGGTGGTCTAGCGGGAGGGGAAATCAATGAGCAGTTCTTC.

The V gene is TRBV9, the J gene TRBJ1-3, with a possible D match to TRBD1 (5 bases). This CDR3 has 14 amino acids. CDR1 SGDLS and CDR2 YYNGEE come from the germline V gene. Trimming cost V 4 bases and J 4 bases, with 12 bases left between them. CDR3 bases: TGTGCCAGCAGCCCGGGAGGGGTAGGAAACACCATATATTTT. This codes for CASSPGGVGNTIYF.

The CDR3 bases are TGTGCCACCAGGGAAGCGGGAGGCTTCGGTGAGCAGTTCTTC. This translates into CATREAGGFGEQFF. The chain is built from TRBV24-1 and TRBJ2-1, with 9 bases that match TRBD2. Per the germline V gene, CDR1 is KGHDR and CDR2 is SFDVKD. V trimming: 7 bases; J trimming: 9 bases; junction bases outside the gene matches: 9. This CDR3 region has 14 residues.

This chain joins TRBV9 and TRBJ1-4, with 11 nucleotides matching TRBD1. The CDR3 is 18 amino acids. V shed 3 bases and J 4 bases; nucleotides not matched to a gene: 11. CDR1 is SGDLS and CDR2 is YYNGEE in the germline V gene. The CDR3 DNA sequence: TGTGCCAGCAGCGCCCCCCCGGACAGGGGGCTAGTTAATGAAAAACTGTTTTTT. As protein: CASSAPPDRGLVNEKLFF.

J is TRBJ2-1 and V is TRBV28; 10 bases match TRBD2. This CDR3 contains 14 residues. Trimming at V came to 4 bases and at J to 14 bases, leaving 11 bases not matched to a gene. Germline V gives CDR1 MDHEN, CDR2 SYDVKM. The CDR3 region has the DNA TGTGCCAGCAGTTATCGCCTAGCGGGAGATGGGAAGTTCTTC. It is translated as CASSYRLAGDGKFF.

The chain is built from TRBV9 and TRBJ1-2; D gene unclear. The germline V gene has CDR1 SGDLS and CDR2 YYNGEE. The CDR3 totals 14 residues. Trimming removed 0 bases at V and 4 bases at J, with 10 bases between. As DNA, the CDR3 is TGTGCCAGCAGCGTAGATTGGGCTGGCTATGGCTACACCTTC. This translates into CASSVDWAGYGYTF.

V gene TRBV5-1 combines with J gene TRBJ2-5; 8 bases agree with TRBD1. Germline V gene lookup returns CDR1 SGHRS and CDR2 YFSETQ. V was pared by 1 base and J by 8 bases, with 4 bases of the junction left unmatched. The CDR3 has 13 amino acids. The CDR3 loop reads CASSLLQGGTQYF. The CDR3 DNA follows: TGCGCCAGCAGCTTGTTACAGGGGGGAACCCAGTACTTC.

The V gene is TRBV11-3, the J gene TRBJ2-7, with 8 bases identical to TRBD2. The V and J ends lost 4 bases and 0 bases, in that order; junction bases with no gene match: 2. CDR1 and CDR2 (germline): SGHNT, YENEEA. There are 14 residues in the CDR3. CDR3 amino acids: CASSWSGGSYEQYF. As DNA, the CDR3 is TGTGCCAGCAGCTGGAGCGGGGGCTCCTACGAGCAGTACTTC.

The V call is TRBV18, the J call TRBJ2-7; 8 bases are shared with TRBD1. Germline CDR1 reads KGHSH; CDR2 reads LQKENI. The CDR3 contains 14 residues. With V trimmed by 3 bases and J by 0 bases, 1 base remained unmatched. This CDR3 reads CASSPQGASYEQYF. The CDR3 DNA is TGTGCCAGCTCACCCCAGGGGGCCTCCTACGAGCAGTACTTC.

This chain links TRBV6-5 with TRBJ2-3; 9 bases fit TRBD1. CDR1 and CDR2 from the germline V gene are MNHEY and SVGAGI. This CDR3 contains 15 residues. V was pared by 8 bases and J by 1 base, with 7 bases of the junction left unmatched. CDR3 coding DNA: TGTGCCAGCTCAAGGACAGGGGTAGGCACAGATACGCAGTATTTT. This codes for CASSRTGVGTDTQYF.

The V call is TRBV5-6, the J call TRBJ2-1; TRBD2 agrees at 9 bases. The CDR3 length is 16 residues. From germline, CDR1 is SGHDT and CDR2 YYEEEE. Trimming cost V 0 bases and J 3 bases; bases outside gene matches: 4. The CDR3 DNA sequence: TGTGCCAGCAGCTTGGGTGCGGGAGGGATCTACAATGAGCAGTTCTTC. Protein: CASSLGAGGIYNEQFF.

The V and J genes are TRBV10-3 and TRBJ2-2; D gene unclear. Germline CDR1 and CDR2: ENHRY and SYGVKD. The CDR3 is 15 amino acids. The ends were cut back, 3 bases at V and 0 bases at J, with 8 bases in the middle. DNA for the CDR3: TGTGCCATCAGTGAAAGTCAGGCGAACACCGGGGAGCTGTTTTTT. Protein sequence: CAISESQANTGELFF.

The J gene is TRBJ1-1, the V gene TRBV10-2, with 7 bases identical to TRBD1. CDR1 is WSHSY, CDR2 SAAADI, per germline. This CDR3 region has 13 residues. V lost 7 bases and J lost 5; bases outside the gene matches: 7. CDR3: CASTGTERTEAFF. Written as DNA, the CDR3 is TGCGCCAGCACCGGGACAGAGAGGACTGAAGCTTTCTTT.

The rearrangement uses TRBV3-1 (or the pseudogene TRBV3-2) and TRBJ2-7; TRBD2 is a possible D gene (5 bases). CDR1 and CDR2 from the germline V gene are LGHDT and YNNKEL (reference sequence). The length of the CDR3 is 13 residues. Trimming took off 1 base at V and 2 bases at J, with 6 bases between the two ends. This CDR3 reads CASSQGTAYEQYF. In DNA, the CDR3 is TGTGCCAGCAGCCAAGGGACTGCCTACGAGCAGTACTTC.

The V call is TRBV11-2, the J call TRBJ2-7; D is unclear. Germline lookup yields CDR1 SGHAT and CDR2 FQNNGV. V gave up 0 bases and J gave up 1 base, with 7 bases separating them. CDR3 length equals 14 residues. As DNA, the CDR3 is TGTGCCAGCAGCTTAGAAATCCAGTCCTACGAGCAGTACTTC. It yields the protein CASSLEIQSYEQYF. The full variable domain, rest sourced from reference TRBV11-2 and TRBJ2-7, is EAGVAQSPRYKIIEKRQSVAFWCNPISGHATLYWYQQILGQGPKLLIQFQNNGVVDDSQLPKDRFSAERLKGVDSTLKIQPAKLEDSAVYLCASSLEIQSYEQYFGPGTRLTVT.